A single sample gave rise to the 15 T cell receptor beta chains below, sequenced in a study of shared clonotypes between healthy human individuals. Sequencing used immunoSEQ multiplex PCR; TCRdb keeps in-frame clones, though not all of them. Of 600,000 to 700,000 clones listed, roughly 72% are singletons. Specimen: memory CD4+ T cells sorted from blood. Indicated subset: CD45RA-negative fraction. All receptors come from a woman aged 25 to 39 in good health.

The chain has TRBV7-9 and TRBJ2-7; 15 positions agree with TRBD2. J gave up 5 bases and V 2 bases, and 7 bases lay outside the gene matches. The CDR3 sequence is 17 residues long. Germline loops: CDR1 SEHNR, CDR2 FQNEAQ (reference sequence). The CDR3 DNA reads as TGTGCCAGCAGCTTATGGGGGACTAGCGGGAGGTCCCACGAGCAGTACTTC. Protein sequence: CASSLWGTSGRSHEQYF. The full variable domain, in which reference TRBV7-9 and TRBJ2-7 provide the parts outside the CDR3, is DTGVSQNPRHKITKRGQNVTFRCDPISEHNRLYWYRQTLGQGPEFLTYFQNEAQLEKSRLLSDRFSAERPKGSFSTLEIQRTEQGDSAMYLCASSLWGTSGRSHEQYFGPGTRLTVT.

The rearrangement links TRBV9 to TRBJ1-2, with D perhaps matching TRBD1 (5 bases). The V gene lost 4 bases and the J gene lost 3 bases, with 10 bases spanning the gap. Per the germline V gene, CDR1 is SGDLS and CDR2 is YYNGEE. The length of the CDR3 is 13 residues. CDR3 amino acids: CASSQGTDYGYTF. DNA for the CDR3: TGTGCCAGCAGCCAGGGCACCGACTATGGCTACACCTTC.

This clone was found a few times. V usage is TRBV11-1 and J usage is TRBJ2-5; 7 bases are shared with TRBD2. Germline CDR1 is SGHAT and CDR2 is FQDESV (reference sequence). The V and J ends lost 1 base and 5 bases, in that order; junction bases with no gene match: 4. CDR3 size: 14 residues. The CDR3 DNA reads TGTGCCAGCAGCTTAGGGACTAGTAGTGAGACCCAGTACTTC. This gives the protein CASSLGTSSETQYF.

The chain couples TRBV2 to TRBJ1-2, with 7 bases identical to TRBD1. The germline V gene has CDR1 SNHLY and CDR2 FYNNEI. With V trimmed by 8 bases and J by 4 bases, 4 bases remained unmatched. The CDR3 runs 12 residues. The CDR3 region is CASRDSPYGYTF. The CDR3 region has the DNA TGTGCCAGCCGGGACAGCCCCTATGGCTACACCTTC.

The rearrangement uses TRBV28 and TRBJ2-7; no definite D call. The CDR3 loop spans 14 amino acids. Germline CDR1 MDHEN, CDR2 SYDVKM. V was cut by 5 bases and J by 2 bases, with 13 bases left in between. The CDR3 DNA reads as TGTGCCAGCAGTGCAGACGCCAGACCCTACGAGCAGTACTTC. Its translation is CASSADARPYEQYF.

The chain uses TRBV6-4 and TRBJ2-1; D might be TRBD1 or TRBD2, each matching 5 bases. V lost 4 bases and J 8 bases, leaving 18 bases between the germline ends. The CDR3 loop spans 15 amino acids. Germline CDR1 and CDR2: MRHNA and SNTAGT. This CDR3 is CASSANRWMGDEQFF. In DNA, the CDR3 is TGTGCCAGCAGTGCAAACAGGTGGATGGGGGATGAGCAGTTCTTC.

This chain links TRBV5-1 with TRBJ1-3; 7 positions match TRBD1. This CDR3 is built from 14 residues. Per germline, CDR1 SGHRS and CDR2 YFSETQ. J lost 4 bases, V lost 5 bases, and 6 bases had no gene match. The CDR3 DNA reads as TGCGCCAGCAGTTACGGGACAGAGGGAAACACCATATATTTT. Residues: CASSYGTEGNTIYF.

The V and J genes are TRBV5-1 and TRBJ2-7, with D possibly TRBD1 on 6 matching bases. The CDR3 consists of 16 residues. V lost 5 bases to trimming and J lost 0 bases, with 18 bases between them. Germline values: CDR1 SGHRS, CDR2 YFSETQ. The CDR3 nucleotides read TGCGCCAGCAGGTCCTCGGGACACTTAGCCTCCTACGAGCAGTACTTC. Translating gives CASRSSGHLASYEQYF.

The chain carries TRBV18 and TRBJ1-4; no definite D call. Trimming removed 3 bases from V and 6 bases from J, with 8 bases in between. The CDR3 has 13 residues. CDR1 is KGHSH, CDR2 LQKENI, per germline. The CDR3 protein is CASSPRKDEKLFF. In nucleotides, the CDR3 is TGTGCCAGCTCACCGAGGAAGGATGAAAAACTGTTTTTT.

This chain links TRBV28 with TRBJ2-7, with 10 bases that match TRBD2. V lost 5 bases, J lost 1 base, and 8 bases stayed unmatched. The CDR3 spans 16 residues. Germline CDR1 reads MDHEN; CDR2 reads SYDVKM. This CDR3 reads CASSEKGLAASYEQYF. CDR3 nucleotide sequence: TGTGCCAGCAGTGAGAAAGGACTAGCGGCGTCCTACGAGCAGTACTTC.

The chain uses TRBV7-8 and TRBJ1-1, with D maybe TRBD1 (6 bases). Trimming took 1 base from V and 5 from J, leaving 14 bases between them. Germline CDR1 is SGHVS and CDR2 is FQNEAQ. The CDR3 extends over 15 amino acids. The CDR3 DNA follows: TGTGCCAGCAGCTTAGACCCGGGGGCGCGGACTGAAGCTTTCTTT. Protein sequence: CASSLDPGARTEAFF.

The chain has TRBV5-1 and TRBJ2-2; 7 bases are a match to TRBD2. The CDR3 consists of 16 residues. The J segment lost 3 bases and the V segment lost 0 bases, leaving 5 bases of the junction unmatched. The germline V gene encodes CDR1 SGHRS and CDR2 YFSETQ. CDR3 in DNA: TGCGCCAGCAGCTTGGTTGACGGGAGGTACACCGGGGAGCTGTTTTTT. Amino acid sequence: CASSLVDGRYTGELFF.

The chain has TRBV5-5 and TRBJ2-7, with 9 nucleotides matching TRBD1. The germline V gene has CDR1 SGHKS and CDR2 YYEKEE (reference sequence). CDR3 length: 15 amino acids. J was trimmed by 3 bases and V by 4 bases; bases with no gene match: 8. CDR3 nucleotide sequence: TGTGCCAGCAGCAGGGGACAGGGTATTCTCTACGAGCAGTACTTC. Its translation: CASSRGQGILYEQYF.

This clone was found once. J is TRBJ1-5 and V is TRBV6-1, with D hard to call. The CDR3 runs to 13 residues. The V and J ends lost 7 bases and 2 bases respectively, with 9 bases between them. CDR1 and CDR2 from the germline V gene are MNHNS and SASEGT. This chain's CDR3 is CASISRGNQPQHF. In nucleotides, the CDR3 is TGTGCCAGCATTTCGAGGGGCAATCAGCCCCAGCATTTT.

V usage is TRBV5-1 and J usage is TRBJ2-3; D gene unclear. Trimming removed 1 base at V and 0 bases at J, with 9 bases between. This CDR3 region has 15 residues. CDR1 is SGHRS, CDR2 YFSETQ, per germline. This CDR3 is CASSLTDPSTDTQYF. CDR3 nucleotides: TGCGCCAGCAGCTTGACGGATCCTAGCACAGATACGCAGTATTTT.